One and the same sample provided the 16 T cell receptor beta chains below, sequenced in a study of blood T cell repertoires in COVID-19. Clones were read by immunoSEQ multiplex PCR, and TCRdb kept only the in-frame ones, dropping some. The data hold fewer than 300,000 clones, with about 87% observed a single time. The sample consisted of peripheral blood. These receptors originate from a woman aged 45-60 years with acute or convalescent COVID-19.

The chain is built from TRBV5-6 and TRBJ1-2, with 10 bases fitting TRBD1. Losses at the gene ends were 2 bases for V and 8 bases for J; bases not matched to a gene: 15. Germline assignment: CDR1 SGHDT and CDR2 YYEEEE. The length of the CDR3 is 17 residues. The DNA of the CDR3 is TGTGCCAGCAGCTTAGCATACCGGGACAGGGGCGCGGGCGGCTACACCTTC. Translating it yields CASSLAYRDRGAGGYTF.

Written as DNA, the CDR3 is TGTGCCAGCTCAACACGGACAGGGAGCACTGAAGCTTTCTTT. Translating gives CASSTRTGSTEAFF. V is TRBV18 and J is TRBJ1-1; TRBD1 aligns across 8 bases. CDR3 length: 14 amino acids. Germline CDR1 reads KGHSH; CDR2 reads LQKENI. The V segment lost 5 bases and the J segment 4 bases; nucleotides outside the gene matches: 6. Full variable domain (missing parts from reference TRBV18 and TRBJ1-1): NAGVMQNPRHLVRRRGQEARLRCSPMKGHSHVYWYRQLPEEGLKFMVYLQKENIIDESGMPKERFSAEFPKEGPSILRIQQVVRGDSAAYFCASSTRTGSTEAFFGQGTRLTVV.

This clone has only one observation. The chain couples TRBV9 to TRBJ2-2, with 12 bases aligning to TRBD2. This CDR3 has 16 amino acids. Losses at the gene ends were 4 bases for V and 5 bases for J; bases not matched to a gene: 6. Germline CDR1 reads SGDLS; CDR2 reads YYNGEE. The chain's CDR3 is CASSKTSGRGTGELFF. In DNA form, the CDR3 reads TGTGCCAGCAGCAAGACTAGCGGGAGAGGAACCGGGGAGCTGTTTTTT.

This chain uses TRBV28 with TRBJ2-7, with a possible D match to TRBD1 (6 bases). CDR3 size: 13 residues. Germline-derived CDR1 and CDR2 are MDHEN and SYDVKM. V was clipped by 5 bases and J by 0 bases, with 8 bases between them. CDR3 amino acids: CASSRDNSYEQYF. The CDR3 DNA sequence: TGTGCCAGCAGTCGGGACAACTCCTACGAGCAGTACTTC.

The CDR3 loop is CASRQRRGNTEAFF. The DNA for the CDR3 is TGTGCCAGCAGGCAACGCAGGGGGAACACTGAAGCTTTCTTT. The genes are TRBV27 and TRBJ1-1, with D perhaps matching TRBD1 (6 bases). V shed 6 bases and J shed 1 base, with 12 bases lying between them. Germline-derived CDR1 and CDR2 are MNHEY and SMNVEV (reference sequence). The CDR3 runs to 14 residues.

The V and J genes are TRBV18 and TRBJ1-5; 9 bases are shared with TRBD1. Germline V lookup: CDR1 KGHSH, CDR2 LQKENI. The CDR3 runs to 16 residues. Trimming took 4 bases from V and 3 from J; bases not matched to a gene: 7. The DNA of the CDR3 is TGTGCCAGCTCACGGGGGACAGGGACCTACAATCAGCCCCAGCATTTT. Translation gives CASSRGTGTYNQPQHF.

The chain couples TRBV6-5 to TRBJ1-4; no reliable D call. V shed 6 bases and J shed 2 bases, with 13 bases lying between them. This CDR3 is built from 15 residues. CDR1 and CDR2 from the germline V gene are MNHEY and SVGAGI. CDR3 bases: TGTGCCAGCAGGCGGTTTCATGAGACTAATGAAAAACTGTTTTTT. Its translation is CASRRFHETNEKLFF.

The V gene is TRBV21-1, the J gene TRBJ2-7; TRBD1, the table's D call, lacks a check against the DNA. TRBV21-1 is noted as a pseudogene. The CDR3 loop spans 16 amino acids. This CDR3 reads CASSKPWTGRTYEQYF. The DNA of the CDR3 is TGTGCCAGCAGCAAACCCTGGACAGGGAGAACCTACGAGCAGTACTTC.

The chain couples TRBV4-1 to TRBJ1-2; 12 nucleotides match TRBD1. The CDR3 loop spans 16 amino acids. Looked up from germline, CDR1 is MGHRA and CDR2 is YSYEKL. The ends lost 4 bases at V and 6 bases at J; junction bases unmatched: 9. The CDR3 sequence is CASSPTGTGGVNGYTF. CDR3 coding DNA: TGCGCCAGCAGCCCTACCGGGACAGGGGGCGTCAATGGCTACACCTTC.

This clone has just a few counts. The rearrangement uses TRBV2 and TRBJ2-3; the match to TRBD2 covers 7 bases. After removal of 7 bases from V and 6 bases from J, the junction contained 10 bases not matched to a gene. The germline CDR1 and CDR2 sequences are SNHLY and FYNNEI. This CDR3 comprises 14 residues. CDR3 sequence (DNA): TGTGCCAGCAATGGGGGAGGGCCTACGGATACGCAGTATTTT. Encoded protein: CASNGGGPTDTQYF.

This clone was seen a few times. The rearrangement uses TRBV7-8 and TRBJ2-7; perhaps TRBD1 as D (6 bases). This CDR3 has 14 residues. Deletions cut 5 bases from V and 1 base from J, with 12 bases between. Germline V CDR1 and CDR2: SGHVS, FQNEAQ. The CDR3 protein is CASSAFRGSYEQYF. CDR3 nucleotides: TGTGCCAGCAGCGCCTTCAGGGGTTCCTACGAGCAGTACTTC.

The chain has TRBV6-2 or TRBV6-3 and TRBJ2-3, with 12 bases that match TRBD2. Germline V gene sequence: CDR1 MNHEY, CDR2 SVGEGT. This CDR3 region has 15 residues. Trimming took 0 bases from V and 7 from J; bases not matched to a gene: 2. CDR3 sequence reads: CASSYSRTSGNTQYF. The CDR3 coding sequence is TGTGCCAGCAGTTACTCTCGGACTAGCGGGAATACGCAGTATTTT.

In this sample, this clone turned up a few times. The chain combines TRBV5-1 with TRBJ1-6; TRBD1 aligns across 9 bases. Trimming removed 0 bases from V and 8 bases from J; junction bases left unmatched: 3. This CDR3 is 15 amino acids long. The germline CDR1 and CDR2 sequences are SGHRS and YFSETQ. For the CDR3, the DNA is TGCGCCAGCAGCTTGGGGACAGGGGCGGATTCACCCCTCCACTTT. Translated, it gives CASSLGTGADSPLHF.

The genes are TRBV4-3 and TRBJ2-2; 8 bases agree with TRBD2. The CDR3 extends over 16 amino acids. Germline trimming cut 0 bases from V and 5 bases from J; bases unmatched to any gene: 5. Germline V CDR1 and CDR2: LGHNA, YSLEER. As DNA, the CDR3 is TGCGCCAGCAGCCAAGATGGGGCTAGCGGGACCGGGGAGCTGTTTTTT. Amino acid sequence: CASSQDGASGTGELFF.

The J gene is TRBJ1-2, the V gene TRBV7-9, with 9 bases aligning to TRBD1. Losses at the gene ends were 6 bases for V and 2 bases for J; bases not matched to a gene: 7. This CDR3 has 15 amino acids. Germline CDR1 and CDR2: SEHNR and FQNEAQ (reference sequence). The CDR3 here is CASRLGQGLNYGYTF. For the CDR3, the DNA is TGTGCCAGCAGGTTGGGACAGGGATTGAACTATGGCTACACCTTC. Based on the CDR3 plus reference TRBV7-9 and TRBJ1-2, the full variable domain is DTGVSQNPRHKITKRGQNVTFRCDPISEHNRLYWYRQTLGQGPEFLTYFQNEAQLEKSRLLSDRFSAERPKGSFSTLEIQRTEQGDSAMYLCASRLGQGLNYGYTFGSGTRLTVV.

V is TRBV2 and J is TRBJ2-1; 12 bases are a match to TRBD2. The CDR3 has 14 residues. J was trimmed by 7 bases and V by 11 bases; bases with no gene match: 9. The V gene's germline CDR1 is SNHLY and CDR2 FYNNEI. The CDR3 nucleotides read TGTGCCGGCCTGACTAGCGGGAGAAATAATGAGCAGTTCTTC. Protein sequence: CAGLTSGRNNEQFF. Based on the CDR3 plus reference TRBV2 and TRBJ2-1, the full variable domain is EPEVTQTPSHQVTQMGQEVILRCVPISNHLYFYWYRQILGQKVEFLVSFYNNEISEKSEIFDDQFSVERPDGSNFTLKIRSTKLEDSAMYFCAGLTSGRNNEQFFGPGTRLTVL.